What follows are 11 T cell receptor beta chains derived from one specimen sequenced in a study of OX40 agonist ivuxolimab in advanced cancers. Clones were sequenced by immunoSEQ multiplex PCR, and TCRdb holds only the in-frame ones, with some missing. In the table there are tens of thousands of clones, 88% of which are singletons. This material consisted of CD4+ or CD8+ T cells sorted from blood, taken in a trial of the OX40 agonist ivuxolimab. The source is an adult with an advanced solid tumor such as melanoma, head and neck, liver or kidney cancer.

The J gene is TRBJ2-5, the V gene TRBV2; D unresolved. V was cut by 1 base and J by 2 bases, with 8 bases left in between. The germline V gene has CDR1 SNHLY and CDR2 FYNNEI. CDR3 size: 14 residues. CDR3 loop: CASSEGGGQETQYF. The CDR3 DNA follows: TGTGCCAGCAGTGAAGGCGGTGGACAAGAGACCCAGTACTTC. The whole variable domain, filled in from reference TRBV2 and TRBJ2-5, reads EPEVTQTPSHQVTQMGQEVILRCVPISNHLYFYWYRQILGQKVEFLVSFYNNEISEKSEIFDDQFSVERPDGSNFTLKIRSTKLEDSAMYFCASSEGGGQETQYFGPGTRLLVL.

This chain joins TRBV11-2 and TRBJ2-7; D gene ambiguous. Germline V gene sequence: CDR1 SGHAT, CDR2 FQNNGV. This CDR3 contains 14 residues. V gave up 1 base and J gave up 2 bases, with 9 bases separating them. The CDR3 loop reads CASSLGTVTYEQYF. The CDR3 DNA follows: TGTGCCAGCAGCTTAGGGACGGTAACCTACGAGCAGTACTTC.

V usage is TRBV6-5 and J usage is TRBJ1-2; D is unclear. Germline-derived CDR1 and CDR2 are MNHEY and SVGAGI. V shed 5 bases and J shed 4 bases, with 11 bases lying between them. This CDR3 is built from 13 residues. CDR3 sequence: CASSPVSPYGYTF. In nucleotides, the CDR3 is TGTGCCAGCAGTCCCGTTAGTCCCTATGGCTACACCTTC.

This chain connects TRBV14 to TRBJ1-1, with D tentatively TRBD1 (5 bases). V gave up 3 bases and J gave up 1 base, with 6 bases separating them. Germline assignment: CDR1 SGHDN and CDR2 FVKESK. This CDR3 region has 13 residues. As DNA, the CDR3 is TGTGCCAGCAGCCAGACAGAGAACACTGAAGCTTTCTTT. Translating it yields CASSQTENTEAFF.

The CDR3 spells CAISEPPTGQAGYGYTF. In nucleotides, the CDR3 is TGTGCCATCAGTGAGCCGCCTACCGGACAGGCGGGGTATGGCTACACCTTC. V usage is TRBV10-3 and J usage is TRBJ1-2, with 7 bases aligning to TRBD1. Germline lookup yields CDR1 ENHRY and CDR2 SYGVKD. This CDR3 has 17 residues. The junction had 14 bases not matched to a gene; V was cut back by 2 bases and J by 5 bases.

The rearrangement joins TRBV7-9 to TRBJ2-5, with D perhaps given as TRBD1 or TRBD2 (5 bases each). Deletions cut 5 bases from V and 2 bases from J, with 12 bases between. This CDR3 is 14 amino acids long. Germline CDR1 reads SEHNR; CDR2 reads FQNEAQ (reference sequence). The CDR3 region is CASSPRDAQETQYF. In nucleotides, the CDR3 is TGTGCCAGCAGCCCCCGGGACGCACAAGAGACCCAGTACTTC.

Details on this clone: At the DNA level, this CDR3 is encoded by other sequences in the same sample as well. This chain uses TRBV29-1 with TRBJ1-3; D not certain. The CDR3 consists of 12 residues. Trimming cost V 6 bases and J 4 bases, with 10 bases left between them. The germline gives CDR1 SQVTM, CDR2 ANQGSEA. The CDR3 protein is CSVDTSGNTIYF. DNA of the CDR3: TGCAGCGTCGACACCTCCGGAAACACCATATATTTT.

The CDR3 DNA is TGCAGCGTCGTGGACAGAACTAATGAAAAACTGTTTTTT. Protein: CSVVDRTNEKLFF. The chain employs TRBV29-1 and TRBJ1-4; D possibly corresponds to TRBD1 (6 bases). Trimming removed 6 bases from V and 1 base from J, with 9 bases in between. Looked up from germline, CDR1 is SQVTM and CDR2 is ANQGSEA. The CDR3 has 13 residues.

The CDR3 sequence is CASSLARGGGTDTQYF. The CDR3 DNA follows: TGCGCCAGCAGCTTGGCCCGGGGAGGTGGCACAGATACGCAGTATTTT. V gene TRBV5-1 combines with J gene TRBJ2-3; D possibly corresponds to TRBD2 (6 bases). Trimming removed 0 bases at V and 1 base at J, with 12 bases between. The CDR3 covers 16 residues. Germline V gene lookup returns CDR1 SGHRS and CDR2 YFSETQ.

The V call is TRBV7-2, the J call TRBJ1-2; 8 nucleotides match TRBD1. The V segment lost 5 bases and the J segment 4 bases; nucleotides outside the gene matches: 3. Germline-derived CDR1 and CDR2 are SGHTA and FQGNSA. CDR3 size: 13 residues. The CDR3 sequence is CASSLGQVYGYTF. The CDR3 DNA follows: TGTGCCAGCAGCCTGGGACAGGTCTATGGCTACACCTTC. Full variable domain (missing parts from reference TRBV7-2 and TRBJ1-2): GAGVSQSPSNKVTEKGKDVELRCDPISGHTALYWYRQSLGQGLEFLIYFQGNSAPDKSGLPSDRFSAERTGGSVSTLTIQRTQQEDSAVYLCASSLGQVYGYTFGSGTRLTVV.

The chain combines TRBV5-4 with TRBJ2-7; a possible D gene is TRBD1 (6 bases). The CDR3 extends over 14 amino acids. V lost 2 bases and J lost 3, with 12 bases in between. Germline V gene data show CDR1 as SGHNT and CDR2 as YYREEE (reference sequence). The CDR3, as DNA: TGTGCCAGCAGCTTATACCGGGACAACTACGAGCAGTACTTC. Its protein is CASSLYRDNYEQYF.